This T cell receptor (beta chain) was sequenced for a study of blood T cell repertoires in COVID-19. Study details: Italy, Spain and the United States were the sources of the convalescent and acute COVID-19 samples. Sources were T cells, B-cell-depleted T cells, or PBMCs; the material itself was cDNA or gDNA.

The CDR3 has 12 residues. Trimming removed 0 bases from V and 9 bases from J, with 9 bases in between. CDR1 and CDR2 from the germline V gene are PRHDT and FYEKMQ (reference sequence). Seattle patient enrollment occurred during active infection, with longitudinal follow-up thereafter. Original processing notes: Reference gene primer amplification in the assay estimated nucleated cell counts. Only in-frame clones appear in the TCRdb table, and some are missing; sequencing was by immunoSEQ multiplex PCR. From that table come the V and J calls and clone size; the DNA was used to work out D and trimming. The top ten clones hold about 8.2% of a sample with approximately 530,000 clones, roughly nine tenths of them seen once.

The receptor was derived from a woman aged 45-65 years with COVID-19, enrolled during active disease. The sequenced sample was peripheral blood. This chain joins TRBV13 and TRBJ2-7; possibly TRBD2 for D (6 bases). This CDR3 is CASSLGRGGQYF. Here the CDR3 DNA reads TGTGCCAGCAGCTTAGGTCGGGGAGGGCAGTACTTC.